This TCR beta chain was recovered during a study of cytomegalovirus exposure and HLA in healthy donors. Study findings and constraints: Cytomegalovirus status was reportedly diagnosed by the classifier with high sensitivity and specificity.

The V and J ends lost 6 bases and 8 bases, in that order; junction bases with no gene match: 8. The V gene's germline CDR1 is MNHEY and CDR2 SMNVEV (reference sequence). The CDR3 is 14 amino acids. Remarks on this clone: The antigen is unknown.

Profiling relied on immunoSEQ multiplex PCR, and the TCRdb table lists in-frame clones only, not all of them. Altogether 200,000 to 300,000 clones are present, 75% to 90% being singletons, with the ten largest covering roughly 1.2%. The approximately 120-subject validation cohort, separate from the roughly 700-subject first cohort, included the donors. The sequence was obtained from a young woman in good health and CMV-seropositive. The sample consisted of PBMCs. This chain uses TRBV27 with TRBJ1-4; TRBD1 agrees at 8 bases. The CDR3 coding sequence is TGTGCCAGCAGCTGGGACAGGACCCTCGAAAAACTGTTTTTT. It translates to CASSWDRTLEKLFF.